The source of this TCR beta chain is a study of blood T cells in healthy people across ages. Study-level points and caveats: Naive T cell percentage strongly correlated with TCR beta diversity. The recorded TCR beta diversity per million T cells decreased in a roughly linear manner with age.

The CDR3 extends over 14 amino acids. V lost 0 bases and J 10 bases, leaving 16 bases between the germline ends. Per germline, CDR1 SGHRS and CDR2 YFSETQ. Then a second PCR, running roughly 6 to 12 cycles, was carried out with a sample-barcoded 5' primer and a J-beta primer mix. MiXCR, applied by TCRdb to the 5' RACE reads, yields one record per CDR3 protein. The top ten hold 7% to 9% of the sample, which has some 1.7 million distinct CDR3 sequences, 25% to 30% seen once. This clonotype has more than one count but fewer than ten. Its specificity is not known. This TCR was recovered from a young woman in good health. The chain uses TRBV5-1 and TRBJ1-2; D gene unclear. The sequenced sample was blood. The CDR3 DNA sequence: TGCGCCAGCAGCTTGGGGCGAGGAGGGCGCGACTACACCTTC. It encodes CASSLGRGGRDYTF.